A single sample is the source of the 8 T cell receptor beta chains below, sequenced in a study of technical replicates of blood from several donors. Clones were read by immunoSEQ multiplex PCR, and TCRdb kept only the in-frame ones, dropping some. The sample records about 48,000 clones, 80% to 95% being singletons. The sample taken for sequencing was PBMCs. The receptors come from a human donor in good health. Some clones in this sample may be carry-over from other donors' samples.

The CDR3 is CATKRGLAGGNKNIQYF. The CDR3 region has the DNA TGTGCCACCAAAAGGGGACTAGCGGGGGGTAACAAAAACATTCAGTACTTC. The rearrangement joins TRBV2 to TRBJ2-4, with TRBD2 identical over 15 bases. The CDR3 is made up of 17 amino acids. V shed 10 bases and J 3 bases; nucleotides not matched to a gene: 10. Germline V gene data show CDR1 as SNHLY and CDR2 as FYNNEI.

CDR3 protein: CASRGQSHTGELFF. The CDR3 DNA follows: TGTGCCAGCAGGGGGCAAAGCCACACCGGGGAGCTGTTTTTT. The rearrangement links TRBV2 to TRBJ2-2; TRBD1 might be the D (5 bases). Germline V gene sequence: CDR1 SNHLY, CDR2 FYNNEI. Deletions cut 6 bases from V and 3 bases from J, with 11 bases between. The CDR3 runs to 14 residues.

In its sample, this clone was seen once. V gene TRBV5-1 combines with J gene TRBJ1-4, with 10 bases matching TRBD1. The length of the CDR3 is 15 residues. Trimming at V came to 2 bases and at J to 7 bases, leaving 5 bases not matched to a gene. The germline V gene has CDR1 SGHRS and CDR2 YFSETQ. CDR3 nucleotide sequence: TGCGCCAGCAGCTTCCAGGGACAGGGGATTGAAAAACTGTTTTTT. Protein sequence: CASSFQGQGIEKLFF. Full variable domain (missing parts from reference TRBV5-1 and TRBJ1-4): KAGVTQTPRYLIKTRGQQVTLSCSPISGHRSVSWYQQTPGQGLQFLFEYFSETQRNKGNFPGRFSGRQFSNSRSEMNVSTLELGDSALYLCASSFQGQGIEKLFFGSGTQLSVL.

The chain is built from TRBV7-9 and TRBJ1-1, with D possibly being TRBD1 (6 bases). The CDR3 length is 16 residues. Per germline, CDR1 SEHNR and CDR2 FQNEAQ (reference sequence). V gave up 5 bases and J gave up 3 bases, with 19 bases separating them. The CDR3 region has the DNA TGTGCCAGCAGCAAACTCCCGGGACAAGAGGACACTGAAGCTTTCTTT. It translates to CASSKLPGQEDTEAFF.

The rearrangement joins TRBV4-1 to TRBJ2-3; tentative D call: TRBD2 (5 bases). Germline CDR1 and CDR2: MGHRA and YSYEKL. The CDR3 totals 16 residues. Trimming took off 4 bases at V and 1 base at J, with 15 bases between the two ends. As DNA, the CDR3 is TGCGCCAGCAGCCCACTCTTGTCCGGGGGCACAGATACGCAGTATTTT. Residues: CASSPLLSGGTDTQYF.

This clone is a singleton in its sample. The chain combines TRBV29-1 with TRBJ2-1, with a weak D call TRBD1 (6 bases). V was pared by 7 bases and J by 12 bases, with 13 bases between. From germline, CDR1 is SQVTM and CDR2 ANQGSEA. There are 10 residues in the CDR3. Here the CDR3 DNA reads TGCAGCGGGGGAACAGGGACGCAGTTCTTC. Protein sequence: CSGGTGTQFF.

The chain has TRBV4-3 and TRBJ2-2; D is perhaps TRBD2 (6 bases). V lost 0 bases, J lost 10 bases, and 15 bases lay in between. The CDR3 runs 15 residues. In germline, CDR1 is LGHNA, CDR2 YSLEER. CDR3 in DNA: TGCGCCAGCAGCCAAGATTTCCGGGGACTTGAGGAGCTGTTTTTT. Protein product: CASSQDFRGLEELFF.

The gene calls are TRBV5-1 and TRBJ2-5, with D possibly being TRBD2 (6 bases). The length of the CDR3 is 14 residues. The germline V gene has CDR1 SGHRS and CDR2 YFSETQ. V was clipped by 6 bases and J by 0 bases, with 12 bases between them. CDR3 DNA: TGCGCCAGCACCCCGCCGGGGGACCAAGAGACCCAGTACTTC. Encoded protein: CASTPPGDQETQYF.